This T cell receptor (beta chain) was found in a study of blood T cells in healthy people across ages. Peripheral blood, 9.5 to 10 milliliters per donor, was collected. In each sample, at least 7 million PBMCs were isolated. Total RNA was extracted at no less than 6 micrograms per sample. Next came a second PCR, run for about 7 to 12 cycles, which used a sample-barcoded 5' primer along with a J-beta primer mix. Unique molecular identifiers of 12 random nucleotides labeled each cDNA. From the 5' RACE reads, TCRdb called clonotypes with MiXCR, one entry per CDR3 protein. This sample has 1.8 million or so distinct CDR3 sequences, with approximately 39% found just once. This CDR3 contains 13 residues. J was trimmed by 4 bases and V by 11 bases; bases with no gene match: 9.

The TCR sequence derives from a human donor in good health. The chain uses TRBV12-3 or TRBV12-4 and TRBJ2-5; 8 bases line up with TRBD1. Material: blood. The CDR3 sequence is CASWQGAGETQYF. CDR3 bases: TGTGCCTCCTGGCAGGGGGCTGGAGAGACCCAGTACTTC.